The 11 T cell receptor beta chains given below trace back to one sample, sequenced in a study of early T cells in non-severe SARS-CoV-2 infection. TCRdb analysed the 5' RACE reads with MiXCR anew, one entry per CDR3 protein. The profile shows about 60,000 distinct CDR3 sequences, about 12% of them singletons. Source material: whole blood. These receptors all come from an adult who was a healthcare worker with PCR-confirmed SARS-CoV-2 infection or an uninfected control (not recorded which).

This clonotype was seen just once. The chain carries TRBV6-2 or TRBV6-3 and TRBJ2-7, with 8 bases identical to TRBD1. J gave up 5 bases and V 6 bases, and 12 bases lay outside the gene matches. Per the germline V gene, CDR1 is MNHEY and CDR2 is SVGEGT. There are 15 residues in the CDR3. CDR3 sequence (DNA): TGTGCCAGCAGAAACCAGGCAGGGGGCAGGAACGAGCAGTACTTC. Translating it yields CASRNQAGGRNEQYF.

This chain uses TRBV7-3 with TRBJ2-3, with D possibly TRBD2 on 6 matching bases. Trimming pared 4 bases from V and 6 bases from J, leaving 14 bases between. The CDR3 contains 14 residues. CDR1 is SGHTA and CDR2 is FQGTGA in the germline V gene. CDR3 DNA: TGTGCCAGCAGCTCGGGACTCCGACCGGATACGCAGTATTTT. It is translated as CASSSGLRPDTQYF.

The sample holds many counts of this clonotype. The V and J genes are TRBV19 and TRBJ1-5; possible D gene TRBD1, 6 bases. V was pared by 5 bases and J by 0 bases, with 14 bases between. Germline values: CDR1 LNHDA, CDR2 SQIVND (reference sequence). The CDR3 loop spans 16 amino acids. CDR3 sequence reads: CASSEALGHSNQPQHF. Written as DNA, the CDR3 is TGTGCCAGTAGTGAAGCCCTGGGACATAGCAATCAGCCCCAGCATTTT.

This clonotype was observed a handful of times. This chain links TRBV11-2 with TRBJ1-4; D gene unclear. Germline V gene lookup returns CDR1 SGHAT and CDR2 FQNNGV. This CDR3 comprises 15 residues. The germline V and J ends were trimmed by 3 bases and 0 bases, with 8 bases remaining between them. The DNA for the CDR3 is TGTGCCAGCAGCTTCGGCAGATCAACTAATGAAAAACTGTTTTTT. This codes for CASSFGRSTNEKLFF. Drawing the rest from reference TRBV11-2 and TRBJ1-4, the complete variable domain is EAGVAQSPRYKIIEKRQSVAFWCNPISGHATLYWYQQILGQGPKLLIQFQNNGVVDDSQLPKDRFSAERLKGVDSTLKIQPAKLEDSAVYLCASSFGRSTNEKLFFGSGTQLSVL.

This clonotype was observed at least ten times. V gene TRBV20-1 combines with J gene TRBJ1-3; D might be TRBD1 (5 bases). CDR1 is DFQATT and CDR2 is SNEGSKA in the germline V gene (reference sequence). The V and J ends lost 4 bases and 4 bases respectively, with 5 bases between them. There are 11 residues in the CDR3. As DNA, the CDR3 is TGCAGTGCTAACAGGGGAAACACCATATATTTT. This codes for CSANRGNTIYF.

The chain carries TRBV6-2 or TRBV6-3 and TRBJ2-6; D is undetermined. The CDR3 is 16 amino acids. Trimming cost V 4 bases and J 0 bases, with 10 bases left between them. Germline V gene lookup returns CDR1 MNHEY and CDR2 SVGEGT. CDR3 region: CASSSSMSSGANVLTF. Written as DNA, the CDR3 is TGTGCCAGCAGTTCCAGTATGAGCTCTGGGGCCAACGTCCTGACTTTC.

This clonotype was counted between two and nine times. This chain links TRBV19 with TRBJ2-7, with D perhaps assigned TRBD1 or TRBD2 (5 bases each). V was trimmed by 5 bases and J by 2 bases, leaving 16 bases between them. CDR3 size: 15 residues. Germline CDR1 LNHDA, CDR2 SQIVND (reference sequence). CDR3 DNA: TGTGCCAGTAGTCTCCGGCCGGGACCCGCCTACGAGCAGTACTTC. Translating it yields CASSLRPGPAYEQYF.

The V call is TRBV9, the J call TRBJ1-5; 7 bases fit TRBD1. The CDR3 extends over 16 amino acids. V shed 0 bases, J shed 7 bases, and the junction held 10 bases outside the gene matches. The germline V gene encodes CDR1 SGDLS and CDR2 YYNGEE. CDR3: CASSVGEGGLGQPQHF. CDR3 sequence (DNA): TGTGCCAGCAGCGTAGGGGAAGGGGGCCTGGGGCAGCCCCAGCATTTT.

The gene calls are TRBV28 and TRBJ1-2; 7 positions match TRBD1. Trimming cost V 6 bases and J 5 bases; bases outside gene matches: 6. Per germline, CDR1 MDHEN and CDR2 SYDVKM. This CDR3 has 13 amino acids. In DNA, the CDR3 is TGTGCCAGCAGGCTACAGGGGAGGTATGGCTACACCTTC. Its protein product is CASRLQGRYGYTF.

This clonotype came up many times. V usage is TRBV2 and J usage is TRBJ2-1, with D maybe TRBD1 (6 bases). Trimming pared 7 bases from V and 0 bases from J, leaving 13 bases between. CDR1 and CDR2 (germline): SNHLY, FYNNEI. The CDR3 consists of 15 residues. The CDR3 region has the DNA TGTGCCAGCAAATGGACAGTGAGCTCCTACAATGAGCAGTTCTTC. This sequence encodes CASKWTVSSYNEQFF.

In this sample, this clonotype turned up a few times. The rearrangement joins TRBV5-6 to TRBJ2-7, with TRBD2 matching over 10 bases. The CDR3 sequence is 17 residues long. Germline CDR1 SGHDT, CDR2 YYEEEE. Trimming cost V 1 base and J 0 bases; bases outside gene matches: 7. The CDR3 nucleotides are TGTGCCAGCAGCTTGATTACTAGCGGGGTTAGCTCCTACGAGCAGTACTTC. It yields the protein CASSLITSGVSSYEQYF. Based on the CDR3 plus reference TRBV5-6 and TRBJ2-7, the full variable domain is DAGVTQSPTHLIKTRGQQVTLRCSPKSGHDTVSWYQQALGQGPQFIFQYYEEEERQRGNFPDRFSGHQFPNYSSELNVNALLLGDSALYLCASSLITSGVSSYEQYFGPGTRLTVT.